This T cell receptor beta chain is drawn from a study of cytomegalovirus exposure and HLA in healthy donors. Study context: It was reported in a later analysis that the 120 or so validation repertoires used the same platform as the 666 first-cohort repertoires.

This clone came up a few times. Other DNA variants within this sample encode the same CDR3. The CDR3 covers 14 residues. Losses at the gene ends were 4 bases for V and 1 base for J; bases not matched to a gene: 2. Per germline, CDR1 MNHEY and CDR2 SMNVEV (reference sequence). Profiling relied on immunoSEQ multiplex PCR, and the TCRdb table lists in-frame clones only, not all of them. The sample lists some 270,000 clones; 65% to 90% were seen once. The clonotype comes from a woman aged 18-29 years in good health and CMV-seronegative. The sequencing sample was made of PBMCs. The V call is TRBV27, the J call TRBJ2-7; TRBD1 matches 9 bases. The CDR3 here is CASSSGQGSYEQYF. The DNA for the CDR3 is TGTGCCAGCAGTTCCGGACAGGGGTCCTACGAGCAGTACTTC.